This section outlines one TCR beta chain sequence together with its context. Its antigen remains unknown. The sample comes from a study of OX40 agonist ivuxolimab in advanced cancers. Study-level background: Partial response was recorded in three patients: one hepatocellular carcinoma and two cutaneous melanoma cases.

Profiling relied on immunoSEQ multiplex PCR, and the TCRdb table lists in-frame clones only, not all of them. This repertoire shows 70,000 to 95,000 clones, roughly 84% found once; its top ten account for more than 0.95%. Overall study results and limits: Normalized T-cell clonal expansion was also low in a subset of nonresponders.

The material sequenced was CD4+ or CD8+ T cells sorted from blood, taken in a trial of the OX40 agonist ivuxolimab. This receptor was identified in an adult with an advanced solid tumor such as melanoma, head and neck, liver or kidney cancer.

This chain's CDR3 is CASKFEYSGANVLTF. Here the CDR3 DNA reads TGTGCCAGCAAATTCGAATACTCTGGGGCCAACGTCCTGACTTTC. The rearrangement links TRBV27 to TRBJ2-6; no reliable D call. Germline values: CDR1 MNHEY, CDR2 SMNVEV (reference sequence). The CDR3 covers 15 residues. Trimming shortened V by 7 bases and J by 0 bases, and 10 bases separated the two germline ends. Looking up the rest from reference TRBV27 and TRBJ2-6 gives the full variable domain: EAQVTQNPRYLITVTGKKLTVTCSQNMNHEYMSWYRQDPGLGLRQIYYSMNVEVTDKGDVPEGYKVSRKEKRNFPLILESPSPNQTSLYFCASKFEYSGANVLTFGAGSRLTVL.